Reported below is one TCR beta chain. This sample was taken from a study of blood T cell repertoires in COVID-19. Assignments of participants to cohorts depended upon their own reported clinical history. Profiling relied on immunoSEQ multiplex PCR, and the TCRdb table lists in-frame clones only, not all of them. The sample yields nearly 250,000 clones, roughly 82% seen once. Germline CDR1 LGHNA, CDR2 YSLEER. CDR3 size: 18 residues. V lost 0 bases to trimming and J lost 0 bases; unmatched junction nucleotides: 7. The sample taken for sequencing was PBMCs or T cells enriched from blood (not recorded which). V usage is TRBV4-3 and J usage is TRBJ2-3; TRBD2 agrees at 9 bases. The TCR originated in a woman in her forties or fifties who had recovered from COVID-19. DNA of the CDR3: TGCGCCAGCAGCCAAGAGGGGAGACTAGCGGCTAGCACAGATACGCAGTATTTT. Its translation: CASSQEGRLAASTDTQYF.